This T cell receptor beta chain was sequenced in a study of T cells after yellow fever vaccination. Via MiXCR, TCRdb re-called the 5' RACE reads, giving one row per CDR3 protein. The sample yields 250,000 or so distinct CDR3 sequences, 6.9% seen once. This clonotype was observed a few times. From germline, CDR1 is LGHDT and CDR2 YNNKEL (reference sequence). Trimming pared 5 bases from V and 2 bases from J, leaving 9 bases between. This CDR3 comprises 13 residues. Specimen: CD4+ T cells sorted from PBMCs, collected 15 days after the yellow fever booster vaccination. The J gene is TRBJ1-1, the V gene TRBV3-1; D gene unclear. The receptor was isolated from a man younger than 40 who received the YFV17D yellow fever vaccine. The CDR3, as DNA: TGTGCCAGCAGCGCGGACTTTAACACTGAAGCTTTCTTT. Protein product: CASSADFNTEAFF.